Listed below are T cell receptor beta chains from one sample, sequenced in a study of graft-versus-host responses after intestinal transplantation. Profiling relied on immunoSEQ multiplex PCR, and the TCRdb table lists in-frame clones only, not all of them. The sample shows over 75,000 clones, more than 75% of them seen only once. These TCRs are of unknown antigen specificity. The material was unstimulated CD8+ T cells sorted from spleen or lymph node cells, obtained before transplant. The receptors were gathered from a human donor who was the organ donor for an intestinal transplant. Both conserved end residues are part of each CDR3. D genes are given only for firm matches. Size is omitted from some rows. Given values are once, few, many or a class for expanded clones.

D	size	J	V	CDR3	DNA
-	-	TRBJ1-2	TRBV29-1	CSASGGSNYGYTF	TGCAGCGCGTCGGGAGGATCTAACTATGGCTACACCTTC
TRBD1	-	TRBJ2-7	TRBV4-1	CASSLGQGSYEQYF	TGCGCCAGCAGCCTTGGACAGGGGTCCTACGAGCAGTACTTC
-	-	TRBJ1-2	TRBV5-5	CASSLTDARSSGYTF	TGTGCCAGCAGCTTAACGGACGCGAGGTCATCTGGCTACACCTTC
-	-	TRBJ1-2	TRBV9	CASSPTGLDYGYTF	TGTGCCAGCAGCCCAACAGGGCTAGACTATGGCTACACCTTC
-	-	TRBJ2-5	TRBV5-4	CASSATGTGQYF	TGTGCCAGCAGCGCAACAGGGACCGGGCAGTACTTC
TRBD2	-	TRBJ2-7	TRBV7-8	CASSLTSGGEVGF	TGTGCCAGCAGCCTAACTAGCGGGGGGGAAGTTGGCTTC
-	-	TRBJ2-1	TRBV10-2	CASSQWGPLVYNEQFF	TGCGCCAGCTCTCAGTGGGGGCCTCTAGTTTACAATGAGCAGTTCTTC
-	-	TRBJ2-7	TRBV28	CASSLLWTVTYEQYF	TGTGCCAGCAGTTTACTCTGGACAGTTACCTACGAGCAGTACTTC
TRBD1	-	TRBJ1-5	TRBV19	CASSIGTGVTQPQHF	TGTGCCAGTAGTATAGGGACAGGGGTGACTCAGCCCCAGCATTTT
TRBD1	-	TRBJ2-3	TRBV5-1	CASSLLGQGADTQYF	TGCGCCAGCAGCTTGCTAGGACAGGGCGCAGATACGCAGTATTTT
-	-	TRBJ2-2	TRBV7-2	CASSYTPGELFF	TGTGCCAGCAGCTATACACCCGGGGAGCTGTTTTTT
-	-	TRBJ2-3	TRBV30	CAWSVGPDTQYF	TGTGCCTGGAGTGTTGGACCCGATACGCAGTATTTT
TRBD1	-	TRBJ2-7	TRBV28	CASSWTGGTYEQYF	TGTGCCAGCAGTTGGACAGGGGGCACGTACGAGCAGTACTTC
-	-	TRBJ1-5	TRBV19	CATQPGFNQPQHF	TGTGCCACCCAGCCGGGTTTCAATCAGCCCCAGCATTTT
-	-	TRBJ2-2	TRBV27	CASSFNTGELFF	TGTGCCAGCAGTTTCAACACCGGGGAGCTGTTTTTT
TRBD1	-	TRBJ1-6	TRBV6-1	CASSETGTGGSPLHF	TGTGCCAGCAGTGAAACCGGGACAGGGGGTTCACCCCTCCACTTT
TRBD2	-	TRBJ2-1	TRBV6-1	CASSEAGGVVYNEQFF	TGTGCCAGCAGTGAAGCGGGGGGGGTAGTCTACAATGAGCAGTTCTTC
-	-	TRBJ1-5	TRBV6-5	CASSEAWAQHF	TGTGCCAGCAGTGAAGCGTGGGCCCAGCATTTT
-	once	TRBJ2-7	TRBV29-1	CSVEGSGTDYYEQYF	TGCAGCGTTGAAGGCAGTGGGACCGATTACTACGAGCAGTACTTC
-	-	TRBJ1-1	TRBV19	CASRKPGRNTEAFF	TGTGCCAGTAGAAAACCTGGGAGGAACACTGAAGCTTTCTTT
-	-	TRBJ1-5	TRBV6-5	CATDPLRESQPQHF	TGTGCCACCGATCCTCTCAGGGAAAGTCAGCCCCAGCATTTT
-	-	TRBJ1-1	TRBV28	CASSLVLWNTEAFF	TGTGCCAGCAGTTTAGTCTTGTGGAACACTGAAGCTTTCTTT
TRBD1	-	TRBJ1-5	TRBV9	CASSLGTDLNQPQHF	TGTGCCAGCAGCCTAGGGACAGACCTCAATCAGCCCCAGCATTTT
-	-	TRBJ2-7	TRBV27	CASSSGGSYEQYF	TGTGCCAGCAGCTCCGGGGGCTCCTACGAGCAGTACTTC
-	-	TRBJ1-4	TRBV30	CAWNRGYFEKLFF	TGTGCCTGGAACCGGGGGTATTTCGAAAAACTGTTTTTT
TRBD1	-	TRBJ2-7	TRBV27	CASSLSIRQGVSYEQYF	TGTGCCAGCAGTTTATCGATCAGGCAGGGGGTCTCCTACGAGCAGTACTTC
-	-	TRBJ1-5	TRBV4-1	CASSQDRSWPQHF	TGCGCCAGCAGCCAAGACAGGTCGTGGCCCCAGCATTTT
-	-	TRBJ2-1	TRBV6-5	CASSPGRYYNEQFF	TGTGCCAGCAGCCCCGGAAGGTACTACAATGAGCAGTTCTTC
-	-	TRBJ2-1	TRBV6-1	CASSELGGNNEQFF	TGTGCCAGCAGTGAATTGGGCGGAAACAATGAGCAGTTCTTC
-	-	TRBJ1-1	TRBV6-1	CASSPLGGNTEAFF	TGTGCCAGCAGTCCCCTGGGCGGGAACACTGAAGCTTTCTTT
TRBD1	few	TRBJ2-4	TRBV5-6	CASSYGQVNMDIQYF	TGTGCCAGCAGCTACGGACAGGTTAATATGGACATTCAGTACTTC
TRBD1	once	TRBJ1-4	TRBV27	CASSPGTGSVANEKLFF	TGTGCCAGCAGTCCCGGGACAGGATCCGTCGCGAATGAAAAACTGTTTTTT
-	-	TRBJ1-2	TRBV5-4	CASSLGGGDNGYTF	TGTGCCAGCAGCTTAGGTGGGGGCGATAATGGCTACACCTTC
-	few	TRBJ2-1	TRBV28	CASSSGPPEFF	TGTGCCAGCAGTTCCGGGCCACCGGAGTTCTTC
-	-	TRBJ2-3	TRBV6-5	CASSYGPGDFTDTQYF	TGTGCCAGCAGTTACGGGCCAGGGGATTTCACAGATACGCAGTATTTT
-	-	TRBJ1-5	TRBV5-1	CASSLTPVESNQPQHF	TGCGCCAGCAGCTTGACCCCGGTTGAAAGCAATCAGCCCCAGCATTTT
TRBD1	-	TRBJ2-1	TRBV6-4	CASSATGGGNEQFF	TGTGCCAGCAGTGCGACAGGGGGAGGGAATGAGCAGTTCTTC
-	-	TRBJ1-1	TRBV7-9	CASSPRTTAVTEAFF	TGTGCCAGCAGCCCCCGGACCACGGCGGTAACTGAAGCTTTCTTT
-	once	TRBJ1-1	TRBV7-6	CASSLGTPAEAFF	TGTGCCAGCAGCTTAGGTACCCCAGCCGAAGCTTTCTTT
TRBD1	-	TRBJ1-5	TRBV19	CASSMFAVGQGGNQPQHF	TGTGCCAGTAGTATGTTTGCGGTCGGACAGGGAGGCAATCAGCCCCAGCATTTT
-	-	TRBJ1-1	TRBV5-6	CASSKTPRGFTEAFF	TGTGCCAGCAGTAAGACCCCAAGGGGGTTCACTGAAGCTTTCTTT
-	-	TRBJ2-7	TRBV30	CAWSGYGREQYF	TGTGCCTGGAGTGGATATGGGCGGGAGCAGTACTTC
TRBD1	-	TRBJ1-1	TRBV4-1	CASSRSQGDTEAFF	TGCGCCAGCAGCAGATCACAGGGGGACACTGAAGCTTTCTTT
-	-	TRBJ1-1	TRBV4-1	CASSQESVNTEAFF	TGCGCCAGCAGCCAAGAATCCGTTAACACTGAAGCTTTCTTT
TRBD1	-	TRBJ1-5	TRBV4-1	CASSQGVQGTGNQPQHF	TGCGCCAGCAGCCAAGGAGTACAGGGGACGGGCAATCAGCCCCAGCATTTT
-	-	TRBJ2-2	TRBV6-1	CAGGRGDTGELFF	TGTGCCGGCGGCAGGGGGGACACCGGGGAGCTGTTTTTT
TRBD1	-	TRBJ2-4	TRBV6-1	CASSRTGIAKNIQYF	TGTGCCAGCAGCCGGACAGGAATAGCCAAAAACATTCAGTACTTC
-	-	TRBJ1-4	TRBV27	CASSFLGGATNEKLFF	TGTGCCAGCAGTTTTTTGGGGGGCGCGACTAATGAAAAACTGTTTTTT
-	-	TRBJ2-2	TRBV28	CASSSPGRGELFF	TGTGCCAGCAGTTCACCCGGCAGGGGGGAGCTGTTTTTT